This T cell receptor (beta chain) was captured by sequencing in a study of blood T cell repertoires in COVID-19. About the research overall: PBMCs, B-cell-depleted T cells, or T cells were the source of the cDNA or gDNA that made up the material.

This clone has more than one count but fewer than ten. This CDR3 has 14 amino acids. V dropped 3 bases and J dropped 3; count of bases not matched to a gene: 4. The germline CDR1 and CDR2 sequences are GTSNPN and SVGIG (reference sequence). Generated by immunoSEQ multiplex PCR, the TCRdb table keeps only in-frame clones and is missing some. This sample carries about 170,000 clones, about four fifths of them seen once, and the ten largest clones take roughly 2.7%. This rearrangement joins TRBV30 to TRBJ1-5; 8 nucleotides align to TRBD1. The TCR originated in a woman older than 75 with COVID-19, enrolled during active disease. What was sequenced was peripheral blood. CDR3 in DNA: TGTGCCTGGAGCCAGGGGGCCCTCAATCAGCCCCAGCATTTT. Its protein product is CAWSQGALNQPQHF.